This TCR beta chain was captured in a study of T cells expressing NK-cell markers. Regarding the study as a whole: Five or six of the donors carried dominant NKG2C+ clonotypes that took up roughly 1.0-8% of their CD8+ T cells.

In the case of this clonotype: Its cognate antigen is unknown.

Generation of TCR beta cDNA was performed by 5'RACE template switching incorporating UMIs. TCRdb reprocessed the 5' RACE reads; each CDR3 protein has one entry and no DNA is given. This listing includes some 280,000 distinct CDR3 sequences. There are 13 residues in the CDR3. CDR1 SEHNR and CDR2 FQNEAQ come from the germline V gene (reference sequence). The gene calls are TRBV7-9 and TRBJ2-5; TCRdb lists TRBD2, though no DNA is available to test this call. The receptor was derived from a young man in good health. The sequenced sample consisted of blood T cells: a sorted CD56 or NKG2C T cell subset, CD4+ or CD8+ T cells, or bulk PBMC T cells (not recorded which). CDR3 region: CASSLVGSETQYF.